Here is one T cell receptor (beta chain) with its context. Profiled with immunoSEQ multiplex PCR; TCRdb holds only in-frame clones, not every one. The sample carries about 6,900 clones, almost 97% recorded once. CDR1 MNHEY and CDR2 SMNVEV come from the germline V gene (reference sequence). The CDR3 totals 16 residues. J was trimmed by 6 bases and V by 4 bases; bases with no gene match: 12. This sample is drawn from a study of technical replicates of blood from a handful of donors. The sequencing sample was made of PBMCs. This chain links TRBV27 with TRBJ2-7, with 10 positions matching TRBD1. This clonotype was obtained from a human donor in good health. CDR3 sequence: CASSSSTAGTGAEQYF. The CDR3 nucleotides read TGTGCCAGCAGTTCCTCGACCGCCGGGACAGGGGCCGAGCAGTACTTC.